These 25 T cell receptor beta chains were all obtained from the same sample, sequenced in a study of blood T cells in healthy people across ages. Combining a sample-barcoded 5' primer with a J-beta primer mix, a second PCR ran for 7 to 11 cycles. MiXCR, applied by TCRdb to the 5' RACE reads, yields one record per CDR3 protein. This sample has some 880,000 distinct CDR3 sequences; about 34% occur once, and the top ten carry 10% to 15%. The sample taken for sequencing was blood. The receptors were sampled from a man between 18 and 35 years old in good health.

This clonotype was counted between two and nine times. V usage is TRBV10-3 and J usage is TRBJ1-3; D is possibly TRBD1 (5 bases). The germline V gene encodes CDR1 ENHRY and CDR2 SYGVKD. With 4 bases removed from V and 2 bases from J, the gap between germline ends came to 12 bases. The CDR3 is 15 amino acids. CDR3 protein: CAISAGGEAGNTIYF. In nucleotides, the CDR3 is TGTGCCATCAGTGCCGGGGGAGAGGCTGGAAACACCATATATTTT.

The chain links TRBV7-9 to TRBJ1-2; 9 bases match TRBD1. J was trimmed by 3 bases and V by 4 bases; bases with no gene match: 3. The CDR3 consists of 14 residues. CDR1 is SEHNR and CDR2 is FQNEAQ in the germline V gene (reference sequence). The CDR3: CASSSTGGDYGYTF. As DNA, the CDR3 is TGTGCCAGCAGCTCAACAGGGGGCGACTATGGCTACACCTTC.

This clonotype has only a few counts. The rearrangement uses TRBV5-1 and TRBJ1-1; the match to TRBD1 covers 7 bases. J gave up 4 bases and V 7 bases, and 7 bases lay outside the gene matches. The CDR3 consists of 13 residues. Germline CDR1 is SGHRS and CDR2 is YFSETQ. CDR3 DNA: TGCGCCAGCCGAAGCCAGGGGGTCACTGAAGCTTTCTTT. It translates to CASRSQGVTEAFF.

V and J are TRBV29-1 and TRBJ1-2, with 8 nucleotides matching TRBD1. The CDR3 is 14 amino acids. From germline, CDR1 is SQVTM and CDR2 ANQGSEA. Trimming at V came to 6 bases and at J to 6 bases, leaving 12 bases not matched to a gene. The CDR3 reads CSVDPIDRGNGYTF. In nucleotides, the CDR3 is TGCAGCGTAGACCCAATCGACAGGGGAAATGGCTACACCTTC.

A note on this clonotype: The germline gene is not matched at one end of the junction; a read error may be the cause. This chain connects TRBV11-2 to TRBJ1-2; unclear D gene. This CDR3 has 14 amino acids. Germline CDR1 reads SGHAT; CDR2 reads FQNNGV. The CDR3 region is CVSSLGGWNYGYTF. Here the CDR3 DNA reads TGTGTCAGCAGCTTAGGCGGATGGAACTATGGCTACACCTTC.

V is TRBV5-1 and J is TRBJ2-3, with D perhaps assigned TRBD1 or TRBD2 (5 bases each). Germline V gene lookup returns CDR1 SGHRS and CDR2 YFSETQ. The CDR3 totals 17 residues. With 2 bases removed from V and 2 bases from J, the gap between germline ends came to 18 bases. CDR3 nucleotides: TGCGCCAGCAGCTTACCTCTAGCTGGGGGAGACACAGATACGCAGTATTTT. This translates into CASSLPLAGGDTDTQYF.

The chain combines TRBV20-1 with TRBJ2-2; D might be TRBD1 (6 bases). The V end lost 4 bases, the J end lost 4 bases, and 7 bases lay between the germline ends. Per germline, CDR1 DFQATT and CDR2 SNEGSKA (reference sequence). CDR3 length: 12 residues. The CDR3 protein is CSATDSTGELFF. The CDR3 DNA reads TGCAGTGCTACGGACAGCACCGGGGAGCTGTTTTTT.

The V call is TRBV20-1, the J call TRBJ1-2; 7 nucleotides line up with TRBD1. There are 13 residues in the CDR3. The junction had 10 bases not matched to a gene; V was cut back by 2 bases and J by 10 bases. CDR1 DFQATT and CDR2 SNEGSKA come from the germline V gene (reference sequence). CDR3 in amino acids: CSARHRDRVYYTF. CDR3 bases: TGCAGTGCTAGACACCGGGACAGAGTGTACTACACCTTC.

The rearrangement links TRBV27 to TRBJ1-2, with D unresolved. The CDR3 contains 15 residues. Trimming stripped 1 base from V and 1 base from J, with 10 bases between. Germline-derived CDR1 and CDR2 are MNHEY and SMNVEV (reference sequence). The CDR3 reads CASSLYPPVNYGYTF. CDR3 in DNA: TGTGCCAGCAGTTTATATCCCCCAGTTAACTATGGCTACACCTTC.

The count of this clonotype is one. For the CDR3, the DNA is TGCGCCAGCAGCCAAGATAAGGCAGGGAGAGAGACCCAGTACTTC. It translates to CASSQDKAGRETQYF. The V and J genes are TRBV4-1 and TRBJ2-5; D may match TRBD1 or TRBD2 (5 bases each). This CDR3 is 15 amino acids long. Germline V gives CDR1 MGHRA, CDR2 YSYEKL. Trimming removed 0 bases at V and 4 bases at J, with 12 bases between.

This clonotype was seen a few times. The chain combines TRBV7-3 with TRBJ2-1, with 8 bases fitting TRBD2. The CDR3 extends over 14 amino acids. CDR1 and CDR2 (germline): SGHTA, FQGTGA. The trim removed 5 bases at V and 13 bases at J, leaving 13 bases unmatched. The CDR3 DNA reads TGTGCCAGCAGCAGAAGTCCGGGAGGGGGGTATCAGTTCTTC. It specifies CASSRSPGGGYQFF.

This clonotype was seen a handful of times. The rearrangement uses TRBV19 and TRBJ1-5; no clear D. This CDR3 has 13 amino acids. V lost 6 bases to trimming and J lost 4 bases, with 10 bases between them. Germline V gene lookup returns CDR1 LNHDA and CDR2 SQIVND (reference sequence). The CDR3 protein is CASRVTVNQPQHF. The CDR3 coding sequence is TGTGCCAGTAGGGTAACGGTGAATCAGCCCCAGCATTTT.

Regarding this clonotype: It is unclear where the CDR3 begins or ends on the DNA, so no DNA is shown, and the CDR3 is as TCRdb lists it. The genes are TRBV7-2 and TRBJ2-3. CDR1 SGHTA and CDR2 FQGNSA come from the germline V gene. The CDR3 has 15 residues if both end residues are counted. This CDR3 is CASSFGSGNTDTQYF.

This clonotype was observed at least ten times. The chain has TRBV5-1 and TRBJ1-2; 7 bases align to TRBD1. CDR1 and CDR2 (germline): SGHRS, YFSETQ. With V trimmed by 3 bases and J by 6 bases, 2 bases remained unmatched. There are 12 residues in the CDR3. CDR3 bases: TGCGCCAGCAGCTCAACAGGGGATGGCTACACCTTC. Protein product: CASSSTGDGYTF.

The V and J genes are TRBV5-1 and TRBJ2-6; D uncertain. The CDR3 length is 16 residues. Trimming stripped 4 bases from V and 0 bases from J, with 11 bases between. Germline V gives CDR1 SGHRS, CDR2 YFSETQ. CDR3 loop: CASSLNWLSGANVLTF. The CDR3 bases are TGCGCCAGCAGCCTGAATTGGCTCTCTGGGGCCAACGTCCTGACTTTC.

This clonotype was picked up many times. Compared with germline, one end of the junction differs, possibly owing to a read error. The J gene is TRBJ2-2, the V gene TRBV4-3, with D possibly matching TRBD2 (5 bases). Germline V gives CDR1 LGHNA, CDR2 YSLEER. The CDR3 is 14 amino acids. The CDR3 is CASSQDRGTGELFF. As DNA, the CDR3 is TGTGCCAGCAGCCAAGATAGAGGGACCGGGGAGCTGTTTTTT.

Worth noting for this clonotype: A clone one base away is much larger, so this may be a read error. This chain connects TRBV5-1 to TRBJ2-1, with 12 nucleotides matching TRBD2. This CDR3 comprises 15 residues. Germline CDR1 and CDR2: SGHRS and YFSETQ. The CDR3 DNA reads TGCGCCAGCAGCCGGACTAGCGGGATCTACAATAAGCAGTTCTTC. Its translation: CASSRTSGIYNKQFF.

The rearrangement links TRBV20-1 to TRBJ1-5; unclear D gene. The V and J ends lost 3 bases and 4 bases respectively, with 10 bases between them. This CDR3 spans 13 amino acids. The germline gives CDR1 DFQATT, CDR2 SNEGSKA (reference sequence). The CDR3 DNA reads TGCAGTGCTAGTCGAGGGAGGAATCAGCCCCAGCATTTT. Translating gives CSASRGRNQPQHF.

The CDR3 protein is CASSRGGPWDTQYF. The CDR3 coding sequence is TGTGCCAGCAGCCGGGGGGGGCCGTGGGATACGCAGTATTTT. The chain recombines TRBV7-2 with TRBJ2-3, with 8 bases identical to TRBD2. The junction had 7 bases not matched to a gene; V was cut back by 5 bases and J by 6 bases. The CDR3 is 14 residues long. Germline CDR1 is SGHTA and CDR2 is FQGNSA.

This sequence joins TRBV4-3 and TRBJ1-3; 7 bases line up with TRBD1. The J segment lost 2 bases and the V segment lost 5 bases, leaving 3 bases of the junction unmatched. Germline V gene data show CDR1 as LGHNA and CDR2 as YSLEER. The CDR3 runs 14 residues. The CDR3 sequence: CASSSQGAGNTIYF. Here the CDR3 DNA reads TGCGCCAGCAGCTCCCAGGGGGCTGGAAACACCATATATTTT.

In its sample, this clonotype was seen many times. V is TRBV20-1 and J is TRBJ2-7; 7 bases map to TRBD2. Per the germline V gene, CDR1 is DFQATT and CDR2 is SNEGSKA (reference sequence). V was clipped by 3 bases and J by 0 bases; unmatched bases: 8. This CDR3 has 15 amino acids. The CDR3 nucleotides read TGCAGTGCTAGCGTGCCTAGCGGAGCCTCCTACGAGCAGTACTTC. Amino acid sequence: CSASVPSGASYEQYF.

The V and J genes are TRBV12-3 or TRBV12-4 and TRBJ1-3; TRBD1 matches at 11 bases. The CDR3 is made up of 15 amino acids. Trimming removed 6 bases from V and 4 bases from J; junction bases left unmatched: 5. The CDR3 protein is CASSRTGGGGNTIYF. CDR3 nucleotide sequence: TGTGCCAGCAGCCGGACAGGGGGCGGCGGAAACACCATATATTTT.

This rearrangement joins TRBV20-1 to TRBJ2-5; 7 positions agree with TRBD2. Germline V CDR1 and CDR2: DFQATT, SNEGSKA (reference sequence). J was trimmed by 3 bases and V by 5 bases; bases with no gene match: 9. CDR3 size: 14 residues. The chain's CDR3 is CSAGVGGGKETQYF. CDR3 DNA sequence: TGCAGTGCTGGGGTGGGGGGGGGAAAAGAGACCCAGTACTTC.

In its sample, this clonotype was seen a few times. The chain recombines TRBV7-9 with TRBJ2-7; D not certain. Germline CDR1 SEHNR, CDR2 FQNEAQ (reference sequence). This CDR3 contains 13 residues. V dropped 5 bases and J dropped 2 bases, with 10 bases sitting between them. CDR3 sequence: CASSVVDAYEQYF. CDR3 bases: TGTGCCAGCAGCGTAGTAGATGCCTACGAGCAGTACTTC.

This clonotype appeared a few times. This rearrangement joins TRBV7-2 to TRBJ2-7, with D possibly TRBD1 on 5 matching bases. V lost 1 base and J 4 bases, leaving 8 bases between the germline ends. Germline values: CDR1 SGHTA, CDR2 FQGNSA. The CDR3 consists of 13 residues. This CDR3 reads CASSLDRHYEQYF. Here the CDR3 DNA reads TGTGCCAGCAGCTTAGACAGGCATTACGAGCAGTACTTC. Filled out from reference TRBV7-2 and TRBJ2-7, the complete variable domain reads GAGVSQSPSNKVTEKGKDVELRCDPISGHTALYWYRQSLGQGLEFLIYFQGNSAPDKSGLPSDRFSAERTGGSVSTLTIQRTQQEDSAVYLCASSLDRHYEQYFGPGTRLTVT.